Following are 5 T cell receptor beta chains from one sample sequenced in a study of blood T cell repertoires in COVID-19. This table comes from immunoSEQ multiplex PCR, and its TCRdb copy is limited to in-frame clones, with some not included. The sample includes a few hundred thousand clones, roughly 87% seen only once; the top ten take around 0.9%. Sequenced sample: PBMCs or T cells enriched from blood (not recorded which). The origin of the receptors is a woman younger than 45 who had recovered from COVID-19.

This clone has only a few counts. This chain links TRBV5-1 with TRBJ1-5; 9 bases are a match to TRBD1. Germline CDR1 reads SGHRS; CDR2 reads YFSETQ. Losses at the gene ends were 4 bases for V and 3 bases for J; bases not matched to a gene: 5. This CDR3 comprises 15 residues. The CDR3 loop reads CASSLGTGFNQPQHF. The CDR3 nucleotides are TGCGCCAGCAGCCTCGGGACAGGGTTCAATCAGCCCCAGCATTTT.

Only a few counts were recorded for this clone. The chain couples TRBV28 to TRBJ1-2; D ambiguous. V was trimmed by 8 bases and J by 0 bases, leaving 7 bases between them. The CDR3 covers 12 residues. Germline V CDR1 and CDR2: MDHEN, SYDVKM. CDR3 DNA: TGTGCCAGCTCAGAACCTAACTATGGCTACACCTTC. This encodes CASSEPNYGYTF.

This chain links TRBV19 with TRBJ1-6; 7 bases agree with TRBD1. The CDR3 is 17 amino acids. CDR1 is LNHDA, CDR2 SQIVND, per germline (reference sequence). The trim removed 5 bases at V and 5 bases at J, leaving 12 bases unmatched. As DNA, the CDR3 is TGTGCCAGTAGTTTGGCGACAGGGTCGGGGAATAATTCACCCCTCCACTTT. Translation gives CASSLATGSGNNSPLHF.

The chain combines TRBV7-9 with TRBJ2-1; 8 positions agree with TRBD1. The V gene's germline CDR1 is SEHNR and CDR2 FQNEAQ (reference sequence). The V segment lost 6 bases and the J segment 5 bases; nucleotides outside the gene matches: 9. The CDR3 has 15 amino acids. CDR3 sequence (DNA): TGTGCCAGCAGTTCCCCGGGGACAGGCCACAATGAGCAGTTCTTC. Its protein product is CASSSPGTGHNEQFF.

The chain combines TRBV7-8 with TRBJ1-2, with D possibly TRBD1 on 6 matching bases. Trimming took 0 bases from V and 7 from J, leaving 18 bases between them. Germline V lookup: CDR1 SGHVS, CDR2 FQNEAQ. The CDR3 has 16 residues. DNA for the CDR3: TGTGCCAGCAGCTTAGCCCAAGGGGGGGGCGATGGTGGCTACACCTTC. It translates to CASSLAQGGGDGGYTF.